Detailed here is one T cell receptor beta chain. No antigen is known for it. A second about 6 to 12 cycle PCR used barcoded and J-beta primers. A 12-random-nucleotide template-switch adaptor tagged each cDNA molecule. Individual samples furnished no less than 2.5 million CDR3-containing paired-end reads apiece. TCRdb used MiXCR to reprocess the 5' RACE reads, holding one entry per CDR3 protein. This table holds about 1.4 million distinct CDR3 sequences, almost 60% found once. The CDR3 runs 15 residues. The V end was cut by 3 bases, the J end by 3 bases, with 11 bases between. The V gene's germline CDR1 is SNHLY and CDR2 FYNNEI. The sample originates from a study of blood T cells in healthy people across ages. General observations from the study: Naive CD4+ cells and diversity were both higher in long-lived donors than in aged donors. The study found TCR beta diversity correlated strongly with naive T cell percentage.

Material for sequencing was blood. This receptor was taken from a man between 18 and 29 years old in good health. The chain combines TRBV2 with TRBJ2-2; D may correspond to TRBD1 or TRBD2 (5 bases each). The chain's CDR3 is CASSDPGLHTGELFF. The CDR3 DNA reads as TGTGCCAGCAGTGACCCGGGGCTCCACACCGGGGAGCTGTTTTTT.